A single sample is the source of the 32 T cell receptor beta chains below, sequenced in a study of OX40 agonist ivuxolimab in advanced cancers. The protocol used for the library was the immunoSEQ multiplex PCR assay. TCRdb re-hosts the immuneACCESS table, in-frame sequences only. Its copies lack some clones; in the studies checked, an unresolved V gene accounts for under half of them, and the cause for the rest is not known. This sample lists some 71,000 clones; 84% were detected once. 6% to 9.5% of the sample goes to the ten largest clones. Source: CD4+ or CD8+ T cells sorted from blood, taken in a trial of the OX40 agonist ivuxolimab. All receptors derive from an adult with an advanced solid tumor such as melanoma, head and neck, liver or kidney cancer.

CDR3 loop: CASSSGPPDRGEKLFF. Written as DNA, the CDR3 is TGTGCCAGCTCCTCCGGGCCGCCGGACAGGGGTGAAAAACTGTTTTTT. This sequence joins TRBV7-2 and TRBJ1-4; 9 bases map to TRBD1. CDR1 SGHTA and CDR2 FQGNSA come from the germline V gene. The CDR3 sequence is 16 residues long. After removal of 8 bases from V and 7 bases from J, the junction contained 14 bases not matched to a gene.

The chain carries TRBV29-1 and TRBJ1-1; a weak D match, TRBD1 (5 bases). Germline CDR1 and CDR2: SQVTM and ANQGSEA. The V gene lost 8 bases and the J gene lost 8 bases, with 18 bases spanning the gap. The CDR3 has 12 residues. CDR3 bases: TGCAGCACGAAGGAGGGGCGTGGGGAAGCTTTCTTT. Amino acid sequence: CSTKEGRGEAFF.

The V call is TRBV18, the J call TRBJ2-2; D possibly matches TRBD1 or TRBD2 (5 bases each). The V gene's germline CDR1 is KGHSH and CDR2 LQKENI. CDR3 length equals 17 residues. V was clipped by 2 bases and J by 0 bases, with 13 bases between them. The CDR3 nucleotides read TGTGCCAGCTCACCAAGTGCCGGGACCGCGAACACCGGGGAGCTGTTTTTT. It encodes CASSPSAGTANTGELFF.

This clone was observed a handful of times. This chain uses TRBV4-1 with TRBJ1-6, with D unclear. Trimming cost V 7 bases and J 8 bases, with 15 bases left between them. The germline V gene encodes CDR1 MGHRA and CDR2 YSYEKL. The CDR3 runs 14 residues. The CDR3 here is CASKSLSGDSPLHF. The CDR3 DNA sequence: TGCGCCAGCAAATCGTTGTCAGGAGATTCACCCCTCCACTTT.

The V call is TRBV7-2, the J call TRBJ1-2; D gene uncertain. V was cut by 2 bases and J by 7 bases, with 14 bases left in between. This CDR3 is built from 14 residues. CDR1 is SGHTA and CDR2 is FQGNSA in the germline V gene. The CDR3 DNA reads TGTGCCAGCAGCTTACGCCGGAATGTTGGTGGCTACACCTTC. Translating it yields CASSLRRNVGGYTF.

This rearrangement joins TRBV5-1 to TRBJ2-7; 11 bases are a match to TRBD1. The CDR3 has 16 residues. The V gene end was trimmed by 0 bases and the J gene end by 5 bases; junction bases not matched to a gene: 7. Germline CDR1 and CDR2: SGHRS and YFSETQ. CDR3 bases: TGCGCCAGCAGCTTGGCCCAGTGGACAGGGGGCCACGAGCAGTACTTC. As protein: CASSLAQWTGGHEQYF.

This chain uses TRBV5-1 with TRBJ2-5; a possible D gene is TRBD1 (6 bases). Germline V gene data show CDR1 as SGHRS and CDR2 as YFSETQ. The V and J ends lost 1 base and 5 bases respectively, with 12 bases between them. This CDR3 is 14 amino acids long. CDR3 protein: CASSLWGPGETQYF. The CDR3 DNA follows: TGCGCCAGCAGCTTGTGGGGGCCGGGGGAGACCCAGTACTTC.

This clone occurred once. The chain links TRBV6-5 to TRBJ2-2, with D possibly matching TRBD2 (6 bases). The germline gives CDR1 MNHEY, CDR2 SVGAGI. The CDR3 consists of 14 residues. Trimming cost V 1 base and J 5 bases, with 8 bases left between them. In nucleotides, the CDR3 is TGTGCCAGCAGTTACTTTCGGGGGACCGGGGAGCTGTTTTTT. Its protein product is CASSYFRGTGELFF.

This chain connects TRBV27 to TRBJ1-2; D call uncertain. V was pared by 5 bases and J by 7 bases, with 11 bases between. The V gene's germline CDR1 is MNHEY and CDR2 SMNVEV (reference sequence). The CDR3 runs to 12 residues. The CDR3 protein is CASSAGYGGYTF. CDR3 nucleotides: TGTGCCAGCAGTGCGGGGTACGGTGGCTACACCTTC.

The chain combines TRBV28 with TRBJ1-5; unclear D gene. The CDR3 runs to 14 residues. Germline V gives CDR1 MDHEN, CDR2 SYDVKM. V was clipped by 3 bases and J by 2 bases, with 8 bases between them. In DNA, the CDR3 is TGTGCCAGCAGTTTTCTCACAGGCAATCAGCCCCAGCATTTT. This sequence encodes CASSFLTGNQPQHF.

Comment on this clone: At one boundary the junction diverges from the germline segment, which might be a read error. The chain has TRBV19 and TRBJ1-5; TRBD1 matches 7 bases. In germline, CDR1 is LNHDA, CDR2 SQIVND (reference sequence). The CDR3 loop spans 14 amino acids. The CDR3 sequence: CASSVDRAGQPQHF. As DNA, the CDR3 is TGTGCCAGTAGTGTAGACAGGGCTGGTCAGCCCCAGCATTTT.

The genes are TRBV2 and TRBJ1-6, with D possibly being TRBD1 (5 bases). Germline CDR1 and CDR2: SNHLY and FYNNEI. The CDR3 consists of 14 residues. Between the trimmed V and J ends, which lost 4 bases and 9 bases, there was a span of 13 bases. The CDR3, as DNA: TGTGCCAGCAGTGCCGGGGGTTTCGGTTCACCCCTCCACTTT. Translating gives CASSAGGFGSPLHF. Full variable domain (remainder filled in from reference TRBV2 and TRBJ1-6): EPEVTQTPSHQVTQMGQEVILRCVPISNHLYFYWYRQILGQKVEFLVSFYNNEISEKSEIFDDQFSVERPDGSNFTLKIRSTKLEDSAMYFCASSAGGFGSPLHFGNGTRLTVT.

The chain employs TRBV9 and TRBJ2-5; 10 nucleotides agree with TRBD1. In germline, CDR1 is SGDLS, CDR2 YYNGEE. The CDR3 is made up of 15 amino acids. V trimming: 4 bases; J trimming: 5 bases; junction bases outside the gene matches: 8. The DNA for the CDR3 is TGTGCCAGCAGCCTCCGACAGGGGGCGATGGAGACCCAGTACTTC. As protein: CASSLRQGAMETQYF.

Here the CDR3 DNA reads TGTGCCAGCAGTTCACAGGGAATCACGCAGTATTTT. Amino acids: CASSSQGITQYF. This chain links TRBV9 with TRBJ2-3; D might be TRBD1 (6 bases). Germline V CDR1 and CDR2: SGDLS, YYNGEE. The CDR3 consists of 12 residues. The V end was cut by 5 bases, the J end by 9 bases, with 13 bases between.

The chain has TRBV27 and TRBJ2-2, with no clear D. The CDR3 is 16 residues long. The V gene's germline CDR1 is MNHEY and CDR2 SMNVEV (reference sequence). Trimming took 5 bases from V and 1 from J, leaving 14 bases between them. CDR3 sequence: CASSPARTRNTGELFF. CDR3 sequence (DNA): TGTGCCAGCAGTCCGGCCAGGACGAGGAACACCGGGGAGCTGTTTTTT.

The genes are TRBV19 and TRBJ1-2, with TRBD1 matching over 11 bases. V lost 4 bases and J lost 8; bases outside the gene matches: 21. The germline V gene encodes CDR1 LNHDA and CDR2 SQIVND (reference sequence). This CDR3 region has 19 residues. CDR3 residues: CASSTNLNPGTGGSGGYTF. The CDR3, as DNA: TGTGCCAGTAGTACAAACCTGAACCCCGGGACAGGGGGTTCTGGCGGCTACACCTTC.

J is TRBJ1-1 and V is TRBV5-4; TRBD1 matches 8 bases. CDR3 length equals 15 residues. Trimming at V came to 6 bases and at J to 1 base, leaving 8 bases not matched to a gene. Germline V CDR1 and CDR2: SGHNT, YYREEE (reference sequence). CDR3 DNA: TGTGCCAGCAACCCAGGGGGCGCGGAGAACACTGAAGCTTTCTTT. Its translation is CASNPGGAENTEAFF.

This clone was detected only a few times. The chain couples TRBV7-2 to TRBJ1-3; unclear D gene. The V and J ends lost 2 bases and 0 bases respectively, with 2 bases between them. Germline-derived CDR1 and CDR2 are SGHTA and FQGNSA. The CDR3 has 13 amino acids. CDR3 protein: CASSLNSGNTIYF. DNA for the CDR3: TGTGCCAGCAGCTTAAACTCTGGAAACACCATATATTTT.

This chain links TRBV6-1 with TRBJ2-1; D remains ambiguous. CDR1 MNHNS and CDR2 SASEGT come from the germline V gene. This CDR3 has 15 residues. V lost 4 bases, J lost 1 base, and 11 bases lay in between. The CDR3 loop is CASSVWQASYNEQFF. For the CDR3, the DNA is TGTGCCAGCAGTGTTTGGCAGGCATCCTACAATGAGCAGTTCTTC.

CDR3 loop: CASSPLAGAWNEQFF. The CDR3, as DNA: TGTGCCAGCTCACCCCTAGCGGGGGCTTGGAATGAGCAGTTCTTC. This chain uses TRBV18 with TRBJ2-1; 10 positions agree with TRBD2. The CDR3 spans 15 residues. The germline V gene has CDR1 KGHSH and CDR2 LQKENI. Unmatched junction bases numbered 6, after V lost 3 bases and J lost 7 bases.

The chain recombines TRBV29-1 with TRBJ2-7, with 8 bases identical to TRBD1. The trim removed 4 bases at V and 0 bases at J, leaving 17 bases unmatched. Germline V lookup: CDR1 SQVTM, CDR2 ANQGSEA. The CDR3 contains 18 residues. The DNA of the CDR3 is TGCAGCGTTGGGGGAGAGACAGGGGATATCTTCCACTCCTACGAGCAGTACTTC. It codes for CSVGGETGDIFHSYEQYF.

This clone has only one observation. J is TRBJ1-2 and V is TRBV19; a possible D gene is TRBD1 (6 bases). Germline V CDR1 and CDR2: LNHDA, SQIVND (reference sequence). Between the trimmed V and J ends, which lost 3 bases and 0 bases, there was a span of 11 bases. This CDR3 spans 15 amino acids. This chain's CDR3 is CASSMGRQANYGYTF. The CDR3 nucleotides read TGTGCCAGTAGTATGGGTCGACAGGCTAACTATGGCTACACCTTC.

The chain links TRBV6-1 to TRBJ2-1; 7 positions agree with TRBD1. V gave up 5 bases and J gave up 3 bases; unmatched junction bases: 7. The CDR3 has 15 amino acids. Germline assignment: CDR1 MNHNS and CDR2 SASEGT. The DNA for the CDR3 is TGTGCCAGCAGTCGACAGGGCCGAAGCTACAATGAGCAGTTCTTC. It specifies CASSRQGRSYNEQFF.

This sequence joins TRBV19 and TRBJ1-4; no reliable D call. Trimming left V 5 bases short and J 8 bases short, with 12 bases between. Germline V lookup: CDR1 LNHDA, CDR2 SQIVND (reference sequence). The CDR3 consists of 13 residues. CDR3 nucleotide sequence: TGTGCCAGTAGTCCCGGGGTGGGCGAAAAACTGTTTTTT. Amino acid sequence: CASSPGVGEKLFF.

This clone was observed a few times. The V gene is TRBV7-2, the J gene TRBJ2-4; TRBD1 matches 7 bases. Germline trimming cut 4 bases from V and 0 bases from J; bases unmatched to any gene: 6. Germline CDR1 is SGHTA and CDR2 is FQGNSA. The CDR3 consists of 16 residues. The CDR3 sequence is CASSYPTGLAKNIQYF. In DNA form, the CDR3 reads TGTGCCAGCAGCTACCCGACAGGGCTAGCCAAAAACATTCAGTACTTC.

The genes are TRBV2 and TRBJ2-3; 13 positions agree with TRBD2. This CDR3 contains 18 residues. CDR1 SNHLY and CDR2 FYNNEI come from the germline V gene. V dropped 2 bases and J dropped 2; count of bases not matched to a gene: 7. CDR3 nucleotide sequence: TGTGCCAGCAGTGAACCGACTAGCGGGGGGCTACTCACAGATACGCAGTATTTT. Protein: CASSEPTSGGLLTDTQYF.

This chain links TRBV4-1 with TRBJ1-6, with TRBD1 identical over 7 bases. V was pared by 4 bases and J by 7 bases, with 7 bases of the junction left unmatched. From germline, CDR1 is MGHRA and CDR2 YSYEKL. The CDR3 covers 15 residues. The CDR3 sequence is CASSRGQVENSPLHF. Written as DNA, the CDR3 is TGCGCCAGCAGCCGAGGACAGGTTGAAAATTCACCCCTCCACTTT.

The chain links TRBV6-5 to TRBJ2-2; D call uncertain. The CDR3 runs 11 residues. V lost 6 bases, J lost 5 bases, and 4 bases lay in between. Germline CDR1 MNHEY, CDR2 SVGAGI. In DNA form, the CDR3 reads TGTGCCAGCAGCCTGACCGGGGAGCTGTTTTTT. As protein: CASSLTGELFF.

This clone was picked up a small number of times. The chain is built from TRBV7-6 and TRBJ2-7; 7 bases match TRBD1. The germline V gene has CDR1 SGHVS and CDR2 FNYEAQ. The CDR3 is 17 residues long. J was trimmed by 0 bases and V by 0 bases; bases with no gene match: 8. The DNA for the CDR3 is TGTGCCAGCAGCTTAGCCGAGACAGGGCCTAGCTCCTACGAGCAGTACTTC. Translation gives CASSLAETGPSSYEQYF.

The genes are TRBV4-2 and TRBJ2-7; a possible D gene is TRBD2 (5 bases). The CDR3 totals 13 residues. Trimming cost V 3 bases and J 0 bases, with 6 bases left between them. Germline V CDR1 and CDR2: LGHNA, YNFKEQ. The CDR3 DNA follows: TGTGCCAGCAGCCAGGAGGACTCCTACGAGCAGTACTTC. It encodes CASSQEDSYEQYF.

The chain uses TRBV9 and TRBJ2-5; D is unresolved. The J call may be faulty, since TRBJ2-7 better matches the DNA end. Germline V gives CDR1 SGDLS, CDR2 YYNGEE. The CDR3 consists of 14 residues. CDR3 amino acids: CASSVVVVTYEQYF. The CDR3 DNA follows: TGTGCCAGCAGCGTAGTGGTGGTCACCTACGAGCAGTACTTC.

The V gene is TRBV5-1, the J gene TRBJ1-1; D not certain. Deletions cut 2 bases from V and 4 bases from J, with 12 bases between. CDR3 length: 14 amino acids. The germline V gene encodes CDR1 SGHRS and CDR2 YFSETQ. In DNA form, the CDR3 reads TGCGCCAGCAGCTTTTCAGGAGGAGGCACTGAAGCTTTCTTT. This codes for CASSFSGGGTEAFF.